This T cell receptor beta chain was recovered during a study of T cells expressing NK-cell markers (dated by TCRdb to the early 2020s). With regard to the full study: Three sorted T-cell subsets (CD3+CD56+NKG2C+, CD3+CD56+NKG2C- and CD3+CD56-NKG2C+) from several donors had their TCR beta-chain repertoires profiled. Seven of the eight sequenced donors were HCMV-seropositive and one was HCMV-seronegative. All eight donors whose samples were sequenced were randomly selected healthy volunteers, three of them men and five women. Illumina HiSeq 2000/2500, MiSeq or NextSeq was used to sequence libraries as 2 x 150 bp reads. Study-wide findings and limitations: Whether the expanded NKG2C-expressing T cell clones were specific for HCMV antigens was left unclear. In more than five donors, the dominant CD3+CD56+NKG2C+ clonotypes were found to rank among the top 10 CD8+ clonotypes and to make up roughly 1.0-7.0% of CD8+ T cells. Those dominant clonotypes were again the most abundant among CD3+CD56-NKG2C+ cells in a handful of donors, at about 28.3-60.1%.

HCMV-specific IgG was detected in serum with a commercial ELISA kit to determine HCMV serostatus. Ficoll density gradient centrifugation was used to isolate peripheral blood mononuclear cells from blood. Concerning this clonotype itself: There is no known antigen for this receptor.

TCRdb records Illumina HiSeq 2000 as the sequencer. TCR beta cDNA libraries were made by 5'RACE template switching that added a universal primer site and unique molecular identifiers. Priming for cDNA synthesis came from the TCR beta constant segment, and two successive PCR amplification steps followed. Concerning the study's data processing: MIGEC handled demultiplexing of the reads and grouping by UMI, while MiTCR was used to assemble and quantify clonotypes. Only TCR cDNA sequences supported by at least two reads were kept to exclude erroneous sequences. The tcR package was used for downstream repertoire analysis, with clonotypes matched between fractions based on CDR3 nucleotide sequence plus V segment. VDJmatch was used to annotate antigen specificity against VDJdb, with one amino acid substitution in CDR3 allowed. Based on TCRdb reprocessing of the reads, there is one entry per CDR3 protein sequence, and DNA is missing. The V and J calls were determined by TCRdb, not by the authors. The table for this sample shows a few hundred thousand distinct CDR3 sequences. The ten most abundant clones make up roughly 5.4% of the sample.

From the cysteine up to the phenylalanine, the CDR3 has a length of 14 residues. The DNA is not on file. The germline V gene gives CDR1 as MNHNS and CDR2 as SASEGT. Material: blood T cells: a sorted CD56 or NKG2C T cell subset, CD4+ or CD8+ T cells, or bulk PBMC T cells (not recorded which). The chain is encoded by TRBV6-1 joined to TRBJ1-5; TCRdb returns TRBD1, unconfirmable since there is no DNA. This TCR was sampled from a man aged 18-69 years in good health. The CDR3 region reads CASRSTGAPSSQHF.